A single sample is the source of the 26 T cell receptor beta chains below, sequenced in a study of high-grade serous ovarian cancer treatment subgroups (dated by TCRdb to the early 2020s). Collection of tumor samples took place before definitive surgery or chemotherapy. Libraries came from the immunoSEQ multiplex PCR assay. In TCRdb, the immuneACCESS table is reduced to in-frame sequences with V and J assigned. These tables do not hold every clone; where another copy was compared, an unresolved V gene accounts for under half, and the others remain unexplained. The sample data list around 27,000 clones, and about 81% of these were observed just once. Of the sample, 2.1% is held by the ten largest clones. Material: tumor tissue. Source of these receptors: a human donor with high-grade serous ovarian cancer.

The J gene is TRBJ2-1, the V gene TRBV7-9; the D gene is possibly TRBD1 (6 bases). This CDR3 is 14 amino acids long. Germline CDR1 reads SEHNR; CDR2 reads FQNEAQ (reference sequence). Trimming stripped 5 bases from V and 7 bases from J, with 15 bases between. As DNA, the CDR3 is TGTGCCAGCAGCACAACAGGGACCTCTAATGAGCAGTTCTTC. The encoded protein is CASSTTGTSNEQFF.

CDR3 residues: CAWSVKSGRGQGLGNTIYF. CDR3 nucleotide sequence: TGTGCCTGGAGTGTTAAAAGCGGAAGGGGACAGGGACTTGGAAACACCATATATTTT. This chain connects TRBV30 to TRBJ1-3; 9 bases agree with TRBD1. V lost 0 bases to trimming and J lost 3 bases; unmatched junction nucleotides: 15. CDR3 size: 19 residues. Germline assignment: CDR1 GTSNPN and CDR2 SVGIG (reference sequence).

The chain employs TRBV28 and TRBJ1-2; 10 bases agree with TRBD1. CDR1 and CDR2 (germline): MDHEN, SYDVKM. The CDR3 has 13 amino acids. The ends lost 7 bases at V and 4 bases at J; junction bases unmatched: 3. CDR3 region: CASKTGGAYGYTF. The CDR3 nucleotides read TGTGCCAGCAAGACAGGGGGCGCCTATGGCTACACCTTC.

The chain combines TRBV6-5 with TRBJ2-6; D may correspond to TRBD1 or TRBD2 (5 bases each). CDR1 MNHEY and CDR2 SVGAGI come from the germline V gene. V lost 4 bases, J lost 4 bases, and 14 bases lay in between. The CDR3 sequence is 16 residues long. DNA for the CDR3: TGTGCCAGCAGTTTGACCGTCGGGACCGGGGCCAACGTCCTGACTTTC. This gives the protein CASSLTVGTGANVLTF.

The chain is built from TRBV29-1 and TRBJ1-1; D perhaps matches TRBD1 (6 bases). In germline, CDR1 is SQVTM, CDR2 ANQGSEA. The CDR3 consists of 14 residues. Trimming removed 6 bases at V and 1 base at J, with 15 bases between. The CDR3 spells CSVPLGGANTEAFF. CDR3 coding DNA: TGCAGCGTCCCTCTAGGGGGGGCGAACACTGAAGCTTTCTTT. The whole variable domain, remainder taken from reference TRBV29-1 and TRBJ1-1, is SAVISQKPSRDICQRGTSLTIQCQVDSQVTMMFWYRQQPGQSLTLIATANQGSEATYESGFVIDKFPISRPNLTFSTLTVSNMSPEDSSIYLCSVPLGGANTEAFFGQGTRLTVV.

This clone was observed a single time. The chain joins TRBV19 to TRBJ1-3; D not resolved. In germline, CDR1 is LNHDA, CDR2 SQIVND (reference sequence). This CDR3 contains 15 residues. The ends were cut back, 6 bases at V and 4 bases at J, with 16 bases in the middle. CDR3 sequence: CASRDPGRRGNTIYF. CDR3 DNA: TGTGCCAGTAGAGACCCCGGACGGAGAGGAAACACCATATATTTT.

The rearrangement joins TRBV4-2 to TRBJ2-1, with 9 bases identical to TRBD2. The CDR3 contains 16 residues. With V trimmed by 0 bases and J by 0 bases, 0 bases remained unmatched. Per the germline V gene, CDR1 is LGHNA and CDR2 is YNFKEQ. CDR3 region: CASSQDSGSSYNEQFF. Here the CDR3 DNA reads TGTGCCAGCAGCCAAGATAGCGGGAGCTCCTACAATGAGCAGTTCTTC.

The genes are TRBV15 and TRBJ2-1; 10 nucleotides line up with TRBD1. The V gene end was trimmed by 2 bases and the J gene end by 4 bases; junction bases not matched to a gene: 2. Germline CDR1 is LNHNV and CDR2 is YYDKDF (reference sequence). This CDR3 is built from 15 residues. CDR3 sequence: CATSRLGQGYNEQFF. The DNA for the CDR3 is TGTGCCACCAGCAGACTGGGACAGGGGTACAATGAGCAGTTCTTC.

The chain recombines TRBV9 with TRBJ2-3; D may be TRBD2 (6 bases). Germline values: CDR1 SGDLS, CDR2 YYNGEE. This CDR3 is 16 amino acids long. V dropped 0 bases and J dropped 2 bases, with 13 bases sitting between them. The CDR3 reads CASSVVPEGTTDTQYF. In DNA form, the CDR3 reads TGTGCCAGCAGCGTAGTCCCGGAGGGGACCACAGATACGCAGTATTTT.

V and J are TRBV5-1 and TRBJ2-5; 8 bases agree with TRBD1. V gave up 4 bases and J gave up 5 bases; unmatched junction bases: 13. Germline V CDR1 and CDR2: SGHRS, YFSETQ. The CDR3 has 16 amino acids. CDR3 nucleotides: TGCGCCAGCAGCGTACCCCCCCAGGGGGCAGGGGAGACCCAGTACTTC. It yields the protein CASSVPPQGAGETQYF.

This chain uses TRBV6-1 with TRBJ2-1; D possibly matches TRBD1 or TRBD2 (5 bases each). Germline V gene data show CDR1 as MNHNS and CDR2 as SASEGT. V was shortened by 1 base and J by 5 bases, with 15 bases between the two germline ends. The CDR3 extends over 16 amino acids. CDR3 region: CASSEVATVSNNEQFF. Here the CDR3 DNA reads TGTGCCAGCAGTGAAGTAGCGACAGTATCGAACAATGAGCAGTTCTTC.

The chain uses TRBV28 and TRBJ2-3; D gene uncertain. With 5 bases removed from V and 0 bases from J, the gap between germline ends came to 6 bases. Germline CDR1 and CDR2: MDHEN and SYDVKM. The CDR3 sequence is 13 residues long. CDR3 region: CASSRPSTDTQYF. The CDR3 nucleotides are TGTGCCAGCAGTCGACCCAGCACAGATACGCAGTATTTT.

This clone was recorded only once. CDR3 protein: CSADRQPGGNEQFF. CDR3 coding DNA: TGCAGCGCCGATCGACAGCCTGGCGGCAATGAGCAGTTCTTC. The V call is TRBV29-1, the J call TRBJ2-1; D may be TRBD1 (5 bases). Germline values: CDR1 SQVTM, CDR2 ANQGSEA. Trimming removed 7 bases from V and 6 bases from J, with 19 bases in between. This CDR3 has 14 amino acids.

The chain employs TRBV7-8 and TRBJ2-1; D perhaps matches TRBD2 (6 bases). CDR3 length: 15 residues. Trimming cost V 5 bases and J 7 bases, with 18 bases left between them. Germline V gene data show CDR1 as SGHVS and CDR2 as FQNEAQ. In DNA, the CDR3 is TGTGCCAGCAGCCTTACTAGCAATAGCCTTAATGAGCAGTTCTTC. Translating it yields CASSLTSNSLNEQFF. Variable domain in full (rest from reference TRBV7-8 and TRBJ2-1): GAGVSQSPRYKVAKRGQDVALRCDPISGHVSLFWYQQALGQGPEFLTYFQNEAQLDKSGLPSDRFFAERPEGSVSTLKIQRTQQEDSAVYLCASSLTSNSLNEQFFGPGTRLTVL.

In its sample, this clone was seen a few times. The rearrangement joins TRBV4-1 to TRBJ1-1; D remains ambiguous. Deletions cut 1 base from V and 5 bases from J, with 14 bases between. This CDR3 contains 15 residues. Germline V gene lookup returns CDR1 MGHRA and CDR2 YSYEKL. For the CDR3, the DNA is TGCGCCAGCAGCCAAGGCTCCCCCTGGCGGACTGAAGCTTTCTTT. This encodes CASSQGSPWRTEAFF.

The V and J genes are TRBV19 and TRBJ2-5; 10 bases map to TRBD1. Germline V gene sequence: CDR1 LNHDA, CDR2 SQIVND (reference sequence). V was clipped by 6 bases and J by 5 bases; unmatched bases: 9. The CDR3 has 15 residues. In DNA form, the CDR3 reads TGTGCCAGTAGCCCCATGCGGACAGGGGGGGAGACCCAGTACTTC. Protein: CASSPMRTGGETQYF. Full variable domain (rest looked up from reference TRBV19 and TRBJ2-5): DGGITQSPKYLFRKEGQNVTLSCEQNLNHDAMYWYRQDPGQGLRLIYYSQIVNDFQKGDIAEGYSVSREKKESFPLTVTSAQKNPTAFYLCASSPMRTGGETQYFGPGTRLLVL.

The rearrangement joins TRBV6-1 to TRBJ1-5; D uncertain. The CDR3 loop spans 19 amino acids. With 1 base removed from V and 5 bases from J, the gap between germline ends came to 24 bases. Germline V gene sequence: CDR1 MNHNS, CDR2 SASEGT. Written as DNA, the CDR3 is TGTGCCAGCAGTGAAGGGAGGTTTGAGACGGCCGCGGGTTATCAGCCCCAGCATTTT. Protein product: CASSEGRFETAAGYQPQHF.

This chain joins TRBV9 and TRBJ2-7; no definite D call. Germline lookup yields CDR1 SGDLS and CDR2 YYNGEE. The length of the CDR3 is 12 residues. CDR3 sequence reads: CAPAAERHEQYF. As DNA, the CDR3 is TGTGCACCCGCGGCCGAGAGGCACGAGCAGTACTTC.

This chain connects TRBV6-6 to TRBJ2-4; D tentatively fits TRBD1 or TRBD2 (5 bases each). Deletions cut 5 bases from V and 4 bases from J, with 12 bases between. From germline, CDR1 is MNHNY and CDR2 SVGAGI (reference sequence). This CDR3 spans 14 amino acids. In DNA, the CDR3 is TGTGCCAGCAGTAACGACTGGGGGAAAAACATTCAGTACTTC. This codes for CASSNDWGKNIQYF.

This chain connects TRBV6-4 to TRBJ2-1; tentative D call: TRBD2 (6 bases). V dropped 9 bases and J dropped 7 bases, with 31 bases sitting between them. Germline values: CDR1 MRHNA, CDR2 SNTAGT. The CDR3 contains 18 residues. CDR3 in DNA: TGTGCCAGTGCTCGAAGGGCAACCGATTTAGGGGCGGGGAATGAGCAGTTCTTC. Protein: CASARRATDLGAGNEQFF.

J is TRBJ1-2 and V is TRBV4-1; the D gene is possibly TRBD1 (6 bases). The CDR3 contains 14 residues. Germline V gives CDR1 MGHRA, CDR2 YSYEKL. Between the trimmed V and J ends, which lost 4 bases and 6 bases, there was a span of 15 bases. CDR3 loop: CASSLQGTFDGYTF. DNA for the CDR3: TGCGCCAGCAGCCTTCAGGGGACGTTTGATGGCTACACCTTC.

This sequence joins TRBV7-3 and TRBJ2-1, with D possibly being TRBD2 (6 bases). This CDR3 region has 15 residues. The germline V gene encodes CDR1 SGHTA and CDR2 FQGTGA. The germline V and J ends were trimmed by 5 bases and 2 bases, with 13 bases remaining between them. DNA of the CDR3: TGTGCCAGCAGCCTCGGGACTTCCCCCTACAATGAGCAGTTCTTC. Residues: CASSLGTSPYNEQFF.

This sequence joins TRBV7-9 and TRBJ1-1; TRBD1 might be the D (5 bases). V lost 1 base and J 1 base, leaving 10 bases between the germline ends. The CDR3 covers 15 residues. Germline assignment: CDR1 SEHNR and CDR2 FQNEAQ (reference sequence). DNA of the CDR3: TGTGCCAGCAGCTTAGAGGCAGGGACGAACACTGAAGCTTTCTTT. Translation gives CASSLEAGTNTEAFF.

This clone was detected once. The chain links TRBV4-1 to TRBJ2-7; 12 positions agree with TRBD1. The CDR3 covers 15 residues. J lost 2 bases, V lost 3 bases, and 2 bases had no gene match. In germline, CDR1 is MGHRA, CDR2 YSYEKL. The CDR3, as DNA: TGCGCCAGCAGCCACCGGGACAGGGGGCCCTACGAGCAGTACTTC. Translating it yields CASSHRDRGPYEQYF.

The rearrangement links TRBV19 to TRBJ2-7; unclear D gene. CDR1 is LNHDA and CDR2 is SQIVND in the germline V gene (reference sequence). This CDR3 has 13 residues. The V end lost 2 bases, the J end lost 3 bases, and 8 bases lay between the germline ends. CDR3 region: CASSISWNYEQYF. DNA of the CDR3: TGTGCCAGTAGTATAAGCTGGAACTACGAGCAGTACTTC.

The chain combines TRBV5-1 with TRBJ2-2; TRBD2 agrees at 10 bases. CDR3 length equals 15 residues. The germline CDR1 and CDR2 sequences are SGHRS and YFSETQ. Trimming took 6 bases from V and 6 from J; bases not matched to a gene: 8. The CDR3 reads CASKSRAGGAGELFF. CDR3 coding DNA: TGCGCCAGCAAGTCTCGAGCGGGAGGGGCCGGGGAGCTGTTTTTT.